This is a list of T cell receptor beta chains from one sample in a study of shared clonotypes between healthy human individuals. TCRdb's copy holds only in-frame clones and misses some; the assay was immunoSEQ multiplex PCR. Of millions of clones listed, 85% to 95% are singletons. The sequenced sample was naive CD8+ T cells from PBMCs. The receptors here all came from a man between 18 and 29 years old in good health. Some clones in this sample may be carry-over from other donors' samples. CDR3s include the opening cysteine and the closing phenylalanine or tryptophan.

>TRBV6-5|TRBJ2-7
CASSYEGLGGGYEQYF
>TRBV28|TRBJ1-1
CASSSSGRAEAFF
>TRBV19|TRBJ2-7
CASSWTSVSYEQYF
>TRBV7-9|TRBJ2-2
CASSLTGELFF
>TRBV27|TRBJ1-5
CASSPHAGNQPQHF
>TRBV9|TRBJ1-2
CASSTGGWGYTF
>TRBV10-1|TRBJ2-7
CASSDGLSYEQYF
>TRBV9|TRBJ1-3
CASRPGSGYVDTIYF
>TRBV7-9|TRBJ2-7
CASSPRTGSYEQYF
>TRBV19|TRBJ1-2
CASGFAGPWGYTF
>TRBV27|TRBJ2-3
CASSSTVAGVSQYF
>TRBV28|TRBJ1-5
CASSPTWGGSQPQHF
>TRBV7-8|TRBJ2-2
CASSPGLARANTGELFF
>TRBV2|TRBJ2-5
CASSESGRLRGETQYF